The 27 T cell receptor beta chains in this list originate from one sample, sequenced in a study of blood T cell repertoires in COVID-19 (dated by TCRdb to about 2020). Library creation used the immunoSEQ multiplex PCR assay. Here the immuneACCESS table is served through TCRdb, limited to in-frame sequences with V and J called. Missing clones are a known gap in these copies; in checked studies unresolved V genes cover under half, and the rest lacks a known reason. Recorded for this sample are 80,000 or so clones; more than 80% of them occurred a single time. 4% to 6% of the sample is held by the ten biggest clonotypes. The sample consisted of peripheral blood. Receptor source: a woman aged 70 to 79 with acute or convalescent COVID-19.

V gene TRBV19 combines with J gene TRBJ2-1, with 16 nucleotides matching TRBD2. CDR3 length equals 17 residues. V dropped 5 bases and J dropped 7; count of bases not matched to a gene: 8. Per germline, CDR1 LNHDA and CDR2 SQIVND (reference sequence). As DNA, the CDR3 is TGTGCCAGTAGTCAAACGGGACTAGCGGGGGGGCGTAATGAGCAGTTCTTC. Its translation is CASSQTGLAGGRNEQFF. Based on the CDR3 plus reference TRBV19 and TRBJ2-1, the full variable domain is DGGITQSPKYLFRKEGQNVTLSCEQNLNHDAMYWYRQDPGQGLRLIYYSQIVNDFQKGDIAEGYSVSREKKESFPLTVTSAQKNPTAFYLCASSQTGLAGGRNEQFFGPGTRLTVL.

The V call is TRBV4-1, the J call TRBJ1-1, with D tentatively TRBD1 (6 bases). Trimming pared 2 bases from V and 0 bases from J, leaving 10 bases between. The CDR3 length is 15 residues. Germline-derived CDR1 and CDR2 are MGHRA and YSYEKL. The CDR3 protein is CASSQRQVMNTEAFF. In nucleotides, the CDR3 is TGCGCCAGCAGCCAACGACAGGTTATGAACACTGAAGCTTTCTTT.

V is TRBV2 and J is TRBJ2-2; perhaps TRBD1 as D (6 bases). Germline V gene lookup returns CDR1 SNHLY and CDR2 FYNNEI. CDR3 length equals 13 residues. The V end was cut by 5 bases, the J end by 5 bases, with 9 bases between. CDR3 in amino acids: CASSQQGTGELFF. DNA of the CDR3: TGTGCCAGCAGTCAACAGGGTACCGGGGAGCTGTTTTTT.

This clone was recorded once. At one of its ends the junction is not consistent with the germline gene, which may arise from a read error. This rearrangement joins TRBV7-7 to TRBJ2-7, with 7 bases lining up with TRBD1. From germline, CDR1 is SSHAT and CDR2 FNYEAQ (reference sequence). The CDR3 consists of 13 residues. This chain's CDR3 is CASSPGQHYEQYF. As DNA, the CDR3 is TGTGCTAGCAGCCCGGGACAGCACTACGAGCAGTACTTC.

The chain joins TRBV5-1 to TRBJ2-7; D is perhaps TRBD1 (6 bases). CDR3 length: 13 residues. V was shortened by 2 bases and J by 3 bases, with 9 bases between the two germline ends. In germline, CDR1 is SGHRS, CDR2 YFSETQ. In DNA form, the CDR3 reads TGCGCCAGCAGCTTTGGACAGATCTACGAGCAGTACTTC. It translates to CASSFGQIYEQYF.

The chain joins TRBV21-1 to TRBJ1-1. TRBV21-1 is described as a pseudogene. This CDR3 is 16 amino acids long. CDR3 bases: TGTGCCAGCATCTTTTTTCCGGGTCCCGTGAACACTGAAGCTTTCTTT. The encoded protein is CASIFFPGPVNTEAFF.

This clone was observed a single time. The chain has TRBV2 and TRBJ2-1, with D unclear. The V end was cut by 5 bases, the J end by 0 bases, with 8 bases between. Germline CDR1 SNHLY, CDR2 FYNNEI. CDR3 length: 14 amino acids. This chain's CDR3 is CASSPESSYNEQFF. The CDR3, as DNA: TGTGCCAGCAGTCCCGAGAGCTCCTACAATGAGCAGTTCTTC. Full variable domain (remainder filled in from reference TRBV2 and TRBJ2-1): EPEVTQTPSHQVTQMGQEVILRCVPISNHLYFYWYRQILGQKVEFLVSFYNNEISEKSEIFDDQFSVERPDGSNFTLKIRSTKLEDSAMYFCASSPESSYNEQFFGPGTRLTVL.

This sequence joins TRBV27 and TRBJ2-1; 9 bases line up with TRBD2. The CDR3 has 15 amino acids. With 5 bases clipped from V and 4 bases from J, the junction kept 6 bases outside the gene matches. Germline loops: CDR1 MNHEY, CDR2 SMNVEV (reference sequence). CDR3 bases: TGTGCCAGCAGTCAGACTAGCGGAGAATACAATGAGCAGTTCTTC. Protein product: CASSQTSGEYNEQFF.

The table lists this clone with a count of one. DNA for the CDR3: TGTGCCAGCAGCGGCGACTTCAACGTCCTGACTTTC. This encodes CASSGDFNVLTF. The chain employs TRBV5-5 and TRBJ2-6; D is unclear. The V end was cut by 4 bases, the J end by 9 bases, with 8 bases between. The CDR3 is 12 residues long. The germline V gene has CDR1 SGHKS and CDR2 YYEKEE (reference sequence). Full variable domain (rest looked up from reference TRBV5-5 and TRBJ2-6): DAGVTQSPTHLIKTRGQQVTLRCSPISGHKSVSWYQQVLGQGPQFIFQYYEKEERGRGNFPDRFSARQFPNYSSELNVNALLLGDSALYLCASSGDFNVLTFGAGSRLTVL.

This chain uses TRBV6-5 with TRBJ2-3; D is unclear. The V gene's germline CDR1 is MNHEY and CDR2 SVGAGI. The CDR3 spans 15 residues. Trimming left V 0 bases short and J 2 bases short, with 9 bases between. The CDR3: CASSYSLESTDTQYF. The CDR3 DNA reads as TGTGCCAGCAGTTACTCATTAGAATCCACAGATACGCAGTATTTT.

This chain links TRBV6-6 with TRBJ1-4, with 10 bases matching TRBD1. The trim removed 6 bases at V and 1 base at J, leaving 5 bases unmatched. The CDR3 runs to 16 residues. The germline gives CDR1 MNHNY, CDR2 SVGAGI (reference sequence). CDR3 coding DNA: TGTGCCAGCAGGGGAGGACAGGGGGGAACTAATGAAAAACTGTTTTTT. Encoded protein: CASRGGQGGTNEKLFF.

This sequence joins TRBV5-1 and TRBJ1-1; D unresolved. V shed 5 bases and J shed 1 base, with 6 bases lying between them. Looked up from germline, CDR1 is SGHRS and CDR2 is YFSETQ. This CDR3 is built from 12 residues. The CDR3 protein is CASRWANTEAFF. The CDR3 DNA follows: TGCGCCAGCAGGTGGGCGAACACTGAAGCTTTCTTT.

This rearrangement joins TRBV6-4 to TRBJ2-3, with D unresolved. Germline loops: CDR1 MRHNA, CDR2 SNTAGT. The V end lost 2 bases, the J end lost 2 bases, and 5 bases lay between the germline ends. This CDR3 comprises 13 residues. The CDR3 coding sequence is TGTGCCAGCAGTGACCAGAACACAGATACGCAGTATTTT. Its translation is CASSDQNTDTQYF.

Here the CDR3 reads CASSLGQSYEQYF. CDR3 in DNA: TGTGCCAGCAGCTTGGGACAATCCTACGAGCAGTACTTC. The V and J genes are TRBV13 and TRBJ2-7, with D perhaps TRBD1 (6 bases). V was cut by 3 bases and J by 1 base, with 7 bases left in between. Germline CDR1 and CDR2: PRHDT and FYEKMQ (reference sequence). The CDR3 runs to 13 residues.

The chain has TRBV19 and TRBJ1-2; maybe TRBD1 (6 bases). Germline values: CDR1 LNHDA, CDR2 SQIVND (reference sequence). V lost 3 bases and J lost 3, with 14 bases in between. The CDR3 is made up of 15 amino acids. Here the CDR3 reads CASSIGRGYYYGYTF. For the CDR3, the DNA is TGTGCCAGTAGTATTGGCAGGGGTTATTACTATGGCTACACCTTC. The whole variable domain, remainder taken from reference TRBV19 and TRBJ1-2, is DGGITQSPKYLFRKEGQNVTLSCEQNLNHDAMYWYRQDPGQGLRLIYYSQIVNDFQKGDIAEGYSVSREKKESFPLTVTSAQKNPTAFYLCASSIGRGYYYGYTFGSGTRLTVV.

V is TRBV27 and J is TRBJ2-7, with TRBD1 matching 7 bases. CDR3 length: 15 amino acids. CDR1 is MNHEY, CDR2 SMNVEV, per germline (reference sequence). V trimming: 5 bases; J trimming: 3 bases; junction bases outside the gene matches: 10. CDR3 in amino acids: CASSPRGGSVYEQYF. CDR3 sequence (DNA): TGTGCCAGCAGTCCCCGAGGGGGCTCCGTCTACGAGCAGTACTTC.

The chain combines TRBV6-1 with TRBJ2-7; tentatively, D is TRBD1 (5 bases). CDR1 is MNHNS, CDR2 SASEGT, per germline. The CDR3 is 14 residues long. V lost 0 bases and J 3 bases, leaving 9 bases between the germline ends. The CDR3 reads CASSEAGRGYEQYF. DNA of the CDR3: TGTGCCAGCAGTGAAGCAGGTAGGGGCTACGAGCAGTACTTC.

V usage is TRBV4-1 and J usage is TRBJ1-5; D is undetermined. Germline V gives CDR1 MGHRA, CDR2 YSYEKL. Trimming took 0 bases from V and 3 from J, leaving 9 bases between them. This CDR3 spans 15 amino acids. CDR3 nucleotides: TGCGCCAGCAGCCAAGATGGTACAGTCAATCAGCCCCAGCATTTT. This translates into CASSQDGTVNQPQHF.

The count of this clone is one. The rearrangement joins TRBV14 to TRBJ1-4; weak D call: TRBD1 (5 bases). CDR3 length: 16 amino acids. V was shortened by 1 base and J by 3 bases, with 12 bases between the two germline ends. CDR1 and CDR2 (germline): SGHDN, FVKESK. CDR3 nucleotide sequence: TGTGCCAGCAGCCAAGCAGGGTTTACGGCTAATGAAAAACTGTTTTTT. Translation: CASSQAGFTANEKLFF.

This rearrangement joins TRBV2 to TRBJ1-1; D is ambiguous. The CDR3 contains 13 residues. Germline V gene sequence: CDR1 SNHLY, CDR2 FYNNEI. The germline V and J ends were trimmed by 4 bases and 5 bases, with 11 bases remaining between them. In nucleotides, the CDR3 is TGTGCCAGCAGTGTGGAGGGAACAACTGAAGCTTTCTTT. Its protein is CASSVEGTTEAFF.

The gene calls are TRBV9 and TRBJ2-3, with TRBD2 identical over 12 bases. CDR1 and CDR2 from the germline V gene are SGDLS and YYNGEE. This CDR3 has 18 amino acids. J lost 3 bases, V lost 0 bases, and 8 bases had no gene match. The CDR3 DNA sequence: TGTGCCAGCAGCGTAGGGGTGCTAGCGGGGGGGCGAACAGATACGCAGTATTTT. This encodes CASSVGVLAGGRTDTQYF.

The chain combines TRBV11-1 with TRBJ2-2, with D perhaps matching TRBD2 (6 bases). Germline CDR1 SGHAT, CDR2 FQDESV (reference sequence). Trimming stripped 5 bases from V and 3 bases from J, with 16 bases between. There are 16 residues in the CDR3. DNA for the CDR3: TGTGCCAGCAGCCTCAACTCCTGGGGGGACACCGGGGAGCTGTTTTTT. Its translation is CASSLNSWGDTGELFF. Variable domain in full (rest from reference TRBV11-1 and TRBJ2-2): EAEVAQSPRYKITEKSQAVAFWCDPISGHATLYWYRQILGQGPELLVQFQDESVVDDSQLPKDRFSAERLKGVDSTLKIQPAELGDSAMYLCASSLNSWGDTGELFFGEGSRLTVL.

The V call is TRBV6-1, the J call TRBJ1-1; possible D gene TRBD1, 5 bases. Germline V CDR1 and CDR2: MNHNS, SASEGT. The CDR3 loop spans 18 amino acids. V was cut by 2 bases and J by 1 base, with 20 bases left in between. CDR3 nucleotide sequence: TGTGCCAGCAGTGAACGCGGGGTTGAGTTGGGGGAGAACACTGAAGCTTTCTTT. Its protein is CASSERGVELGENTEAFF.

The chain couples TRBV5-8 to TRBJ1-5, with 7 bases lining up with TRBD1. Per the germline V gene, CDR1 is SGHTS and CDR2 is YDEGEE. Trimming cost V 1 base and J 4 bases; bases outside gene matches: 5. The CDR3 is 15 amino acids. The CDR3 DNA follows: TGTGCCAGCAGCTTGCGACAGGGATGGAATCAGCCCCAGCATTTT. This gives the protein CASSLRQGWNQPQHF.

The chain recombines TRBV20-1 with TRBJ1-2, with 8 nucleotides matching TRBD1. The V gene's germline CDR1 is DFQATT and CDR2 SNEGSKA (reference sequence). The CDR3 runs to 18 residues. Trimming removed 3 bases from V and 2 bases from J; junction bases left unmatched: 17. The CDR3 is CSASSPLTGQGSNYGYTF. In DNA form, the CDR3 reads TGCAGTGCTAGTAGCCCCCTAACTGGACAGGGCAGCAACTATGGCTACACCTTC.

The chain uses TRBV5-1 and TRBJ2-1; perhaps TRBD2 as D (7 bases). The CDR3 extends over 15 amino acids. Looked up from germline, CDR1 is SGHRS and CDR2 is YFSETQ. With 4 bases removed from V and 3 bases from J, the gap between germline ends came to 14 bases. The CDR3 sequence is CASSPGAGVYNEQFF. The DNA of the CDR3 is TGCGCCAGCAGCCCGGGGGCGGGAGTCTACAATGAGCAGTTCTTC.

The gene calls are TRBV5-6 and TRBJ1-3; D is unclear. Per the germline V gene, CDR1 is SGHDT and CDR2 is YYEEEE. V was pared by 0 bases and J by 0 bases, with 10 bases between. The CDR3 extends over 16 amino acids. CDR3 coding DNA: TGTGCCAGCAGCTTGGATCGGTTTCTCTCTGGAAACACCATATATTTT. Translation: CASSLDRFLSGNTIYF. Together with reference TRBV5-6 and TRBJ1-3, the CDR3 gives the full variable domain: DAGVTQSPTHLIKTRGQQVTLRCSPKSGHDTVSWYQQALGQGPQFIFQYYEEEERQRGNFPDRFSGHQFPNYSSELNVNALLLGDSALYLCASSLDRFLSGNTIYFGEGSWLTVV.